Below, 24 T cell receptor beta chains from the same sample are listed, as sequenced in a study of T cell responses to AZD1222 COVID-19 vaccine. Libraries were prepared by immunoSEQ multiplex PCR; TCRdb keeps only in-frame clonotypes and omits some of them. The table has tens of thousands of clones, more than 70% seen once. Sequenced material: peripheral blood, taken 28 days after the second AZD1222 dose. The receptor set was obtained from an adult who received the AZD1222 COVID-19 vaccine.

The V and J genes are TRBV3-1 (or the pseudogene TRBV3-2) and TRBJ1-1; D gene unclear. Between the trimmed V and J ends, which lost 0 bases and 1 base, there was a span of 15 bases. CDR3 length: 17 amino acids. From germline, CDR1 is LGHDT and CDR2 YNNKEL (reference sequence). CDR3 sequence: CASSQDPLRLRNTEAFF. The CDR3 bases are TGTGCCAGCAGCCAAGACCCCCTAAGGTTGAGGAACACTGAAGCTTTCTTT.

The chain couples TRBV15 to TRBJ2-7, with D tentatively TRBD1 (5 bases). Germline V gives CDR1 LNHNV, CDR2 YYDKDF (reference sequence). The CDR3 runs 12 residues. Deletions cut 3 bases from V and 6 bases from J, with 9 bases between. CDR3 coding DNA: TGTGCCACCAGCAGCAGGGTTGGCGAGCAGTACTTC. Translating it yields CATSSRVGEQYF.

The CDR3 loop reads CASRVNYGYTF. In DNA form, the CDR3 reads TGTGCCAGCAGGGTCAACTATGGCTACACCTTC. The V and J genes are TRBV28 and TRBJ1-2; D gene uncertain. Germline-derived CDR1 and CDR2 are MDHEN and SYDVKM. The CDR3 runs 11 residues. Trimming pared 6 bases from V and 2 bases from J, leaving 4 bases between.

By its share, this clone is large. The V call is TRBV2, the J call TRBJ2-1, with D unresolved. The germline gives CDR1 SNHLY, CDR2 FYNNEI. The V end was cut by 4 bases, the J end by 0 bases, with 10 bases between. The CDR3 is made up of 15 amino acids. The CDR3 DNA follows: TGTGCCAGCAGTGTTCCCGATAGCTCCTACAATGAGCAGTTCTTC. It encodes CASSVPDSSYNEQFF.

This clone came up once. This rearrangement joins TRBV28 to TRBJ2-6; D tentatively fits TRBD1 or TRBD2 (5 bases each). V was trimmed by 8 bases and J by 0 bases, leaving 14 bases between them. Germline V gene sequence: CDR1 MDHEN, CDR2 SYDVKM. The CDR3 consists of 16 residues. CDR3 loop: CASAFSGSSGANVLTF. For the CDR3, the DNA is TGTGCCAGCGCGTTCTCAGGGAGCTCTGGGGCCAACGTCCTGACTTTC.

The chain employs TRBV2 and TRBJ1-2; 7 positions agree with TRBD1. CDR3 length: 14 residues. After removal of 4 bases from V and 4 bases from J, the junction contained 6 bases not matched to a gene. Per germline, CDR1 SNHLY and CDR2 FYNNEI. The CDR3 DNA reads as TGTGCCAGCAGTGGAAGGGGGCAGAGCTATGGCTACACCTTC. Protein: CASSGRGQSYGYTF.

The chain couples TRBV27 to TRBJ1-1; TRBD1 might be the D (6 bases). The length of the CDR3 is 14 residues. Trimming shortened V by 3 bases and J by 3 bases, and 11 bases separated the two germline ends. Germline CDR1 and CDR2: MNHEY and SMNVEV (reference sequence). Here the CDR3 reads CASSFGGLYTEAFF. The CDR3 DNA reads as TGTGCCAGCAGTTTTGGGGGGCTTTACACTGAAGCTTTCTTT.

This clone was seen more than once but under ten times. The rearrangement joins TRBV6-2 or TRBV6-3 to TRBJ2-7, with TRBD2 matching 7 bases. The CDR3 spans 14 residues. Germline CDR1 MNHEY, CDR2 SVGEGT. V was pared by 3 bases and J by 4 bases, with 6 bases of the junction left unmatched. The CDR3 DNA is TGTGCCAGCAGTTATGCCCCCGGGGGGTACGAGCAGTACTTC. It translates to CASSYAPGGYEQYF.

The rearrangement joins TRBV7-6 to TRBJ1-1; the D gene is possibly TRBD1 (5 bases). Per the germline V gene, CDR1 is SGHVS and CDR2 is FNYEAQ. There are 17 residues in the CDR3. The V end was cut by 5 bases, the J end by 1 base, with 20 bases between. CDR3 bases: TGTGCCAGCAGCCACGTCGGGGGGGAACCCACGAACACTGAAGCTTTCTTT. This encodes CASSHVGGEPTNTEAFF.

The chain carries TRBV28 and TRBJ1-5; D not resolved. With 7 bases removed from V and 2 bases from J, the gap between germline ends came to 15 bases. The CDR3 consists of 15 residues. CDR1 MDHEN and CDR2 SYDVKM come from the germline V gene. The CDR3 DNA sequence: TGTGCCAGCATTTCGACCGGACGAGGCAATCAGCCCCAGCATTTT. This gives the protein CASISTGRGNQPQHF.

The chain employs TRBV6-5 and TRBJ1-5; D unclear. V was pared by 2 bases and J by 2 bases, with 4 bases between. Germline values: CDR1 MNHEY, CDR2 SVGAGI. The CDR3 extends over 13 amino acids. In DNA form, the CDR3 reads TGTGCCAGCAGTTACGGTGGCAATCAGCCCCAGCATTTT. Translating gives CASSYGGNQPQHF.

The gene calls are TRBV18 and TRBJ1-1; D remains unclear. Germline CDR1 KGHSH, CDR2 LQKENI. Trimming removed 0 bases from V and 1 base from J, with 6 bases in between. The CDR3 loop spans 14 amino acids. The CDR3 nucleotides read TGTGCCAGCTCACCACCGTCACAGAACACTGAAGCTTTCTTT. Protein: CASSPPSQNTEAFF.

CDR3 in DNA: TGTGCCAGCAGCCCAACGGGCAGGGGCCCAGATACGCAGTATTTT. It is translated as CASSPTGRGPDTQYF. The chain employs TRBV28 and TRBJ2-3, with D perhaps TRBD1 (6 bases). Germline V gene lookup returns CDR1 MDHEN and CDR2 SYDVKM. CDR3 length equals 15 residues. V lost 6 bases and J 4 bases, leaving 17 bases between the germline ends.

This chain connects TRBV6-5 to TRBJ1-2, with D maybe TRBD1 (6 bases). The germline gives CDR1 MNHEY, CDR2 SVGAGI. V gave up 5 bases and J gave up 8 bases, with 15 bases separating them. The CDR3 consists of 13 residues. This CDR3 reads CASSLYRDRGYTF. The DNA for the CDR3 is TGTGCCAGCAGTCTGTACAGGGACCGGGGCTACACCTTC.

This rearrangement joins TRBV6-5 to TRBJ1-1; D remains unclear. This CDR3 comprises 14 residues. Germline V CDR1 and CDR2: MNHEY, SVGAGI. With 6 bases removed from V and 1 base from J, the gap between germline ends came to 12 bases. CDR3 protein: CASRLGLANTEAFF. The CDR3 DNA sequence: TGTGCCAGCAGATTAGGGCTAGCGAACACTGAAGCTTTCTTT.

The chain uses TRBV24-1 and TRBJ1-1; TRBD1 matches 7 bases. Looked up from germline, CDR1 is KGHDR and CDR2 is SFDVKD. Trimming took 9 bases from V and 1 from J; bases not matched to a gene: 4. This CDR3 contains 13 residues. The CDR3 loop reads CATSQGGNTEAFF. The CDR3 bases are TGTGCCACCTCGCAGGGGGGGAACACTGAAGCTTTCTTT.

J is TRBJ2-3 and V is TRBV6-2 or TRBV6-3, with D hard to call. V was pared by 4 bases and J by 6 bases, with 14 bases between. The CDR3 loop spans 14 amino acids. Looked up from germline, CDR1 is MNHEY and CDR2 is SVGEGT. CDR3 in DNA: TGTGCCAGCAGTTCTAACGTGGACCTTGATACGCAGTATTTT. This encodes CASSSNVDLDTQYF.

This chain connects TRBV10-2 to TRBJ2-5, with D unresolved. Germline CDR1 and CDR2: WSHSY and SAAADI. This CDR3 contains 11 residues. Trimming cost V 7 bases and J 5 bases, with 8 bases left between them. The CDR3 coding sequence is TGCGCCAGCACCCCTTCGGAGACCCAGTACTTC. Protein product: CASTPSETQYF.

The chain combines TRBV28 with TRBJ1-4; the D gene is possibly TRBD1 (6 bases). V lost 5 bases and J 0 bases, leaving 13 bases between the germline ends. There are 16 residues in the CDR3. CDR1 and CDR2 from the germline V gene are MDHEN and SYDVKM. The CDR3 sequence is CASSNLQGATNEKLFF. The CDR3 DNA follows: TGTGCCAGCAGTAACTTACAGGGAGCAACTAATGAAAAACTGTTTTTT.

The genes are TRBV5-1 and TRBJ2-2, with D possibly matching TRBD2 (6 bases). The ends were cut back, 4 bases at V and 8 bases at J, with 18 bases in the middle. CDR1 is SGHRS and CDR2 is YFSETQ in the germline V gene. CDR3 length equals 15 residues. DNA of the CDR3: TGCGCCAGCAGCCCTACCGGGACTTCGGAAGGGGAGCTGTTTTTT. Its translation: CASSPTGTSEGELFF.

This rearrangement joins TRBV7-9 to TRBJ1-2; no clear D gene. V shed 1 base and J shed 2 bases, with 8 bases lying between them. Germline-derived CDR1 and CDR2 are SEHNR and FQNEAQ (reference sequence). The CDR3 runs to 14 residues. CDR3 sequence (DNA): TGTGCCAGCAGCTTAGTGGCAGGAAACTATGGCTACACCTTC. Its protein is CASSLVAGNYGYTF.

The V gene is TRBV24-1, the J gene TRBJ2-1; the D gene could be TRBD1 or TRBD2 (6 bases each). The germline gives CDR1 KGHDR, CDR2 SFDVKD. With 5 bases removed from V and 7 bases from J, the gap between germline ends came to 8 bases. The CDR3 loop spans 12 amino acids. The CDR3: CATSGRGNEQFF. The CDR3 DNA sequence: TGTGCCACCAGTGGGAGGGGGAATGAGCAGTTCTTC.

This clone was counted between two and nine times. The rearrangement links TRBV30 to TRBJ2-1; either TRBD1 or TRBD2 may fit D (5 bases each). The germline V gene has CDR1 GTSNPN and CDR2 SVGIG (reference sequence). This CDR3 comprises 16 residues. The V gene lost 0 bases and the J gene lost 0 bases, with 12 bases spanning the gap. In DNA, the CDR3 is TGTGCCTGGAGTGTACGGGGCTTAAGCTCCTACAATGAGCAGTTCTTC. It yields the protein CAWSVRGLSSYNEQFF.

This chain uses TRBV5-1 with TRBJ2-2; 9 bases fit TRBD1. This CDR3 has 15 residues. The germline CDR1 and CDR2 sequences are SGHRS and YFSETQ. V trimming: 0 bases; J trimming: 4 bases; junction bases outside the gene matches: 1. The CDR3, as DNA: TGCGCCAGCAGCTTGGACAGGGGGCCCACCGGGGAGCTGTTTTTT. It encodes CASSLDRGPTGELFF.